This TCR beta chain was recorded in a study of OX40 agonist ivuxolimab in advanced cancers. For the study at large: A male proportion of about 84% was recorded, with mean age roughly 62 years and range roughly 23 to 90. Study-wide findings and caveats: Nonresponders, in some cases, also had low normalized T-cell clonal expansion.

Clones were sequenced by immunoSEQ multiplex PCR, and TCRdb holds only the in-frame ones, with some missing. The sample holds about 84,000 clones; about 90% are singletons and the top ten take roughly 0.4%. This clone is a singleton in its sample. The antigen remains unidentified. The clonotype originates from an adult with an advanced solid tumor such as melanoma, head and neck, liver or kidney cancer. Sequenced material: CD4+ or CD8+ T cells sorted from blood, taken in a trial of the OX40 agonist ivuxolimab.

Here the CDR3 reads CASSIGVSSYEQYF. In DNA, the CDR3 is TGTGCCAGTAGTATTGGGGTCAGCTCCTACGAGCAGTACTTC. The rearrangement links TRBV19 to TRBJ2-7, with D uncertain. V gave up 3 bases and J gave up 0 bases, with 9 bases separating them. CDR1 is LNHDA, CDR2 SQIVND, per germline (reference sequence). The CDR3 loop spans 14 amino acids.